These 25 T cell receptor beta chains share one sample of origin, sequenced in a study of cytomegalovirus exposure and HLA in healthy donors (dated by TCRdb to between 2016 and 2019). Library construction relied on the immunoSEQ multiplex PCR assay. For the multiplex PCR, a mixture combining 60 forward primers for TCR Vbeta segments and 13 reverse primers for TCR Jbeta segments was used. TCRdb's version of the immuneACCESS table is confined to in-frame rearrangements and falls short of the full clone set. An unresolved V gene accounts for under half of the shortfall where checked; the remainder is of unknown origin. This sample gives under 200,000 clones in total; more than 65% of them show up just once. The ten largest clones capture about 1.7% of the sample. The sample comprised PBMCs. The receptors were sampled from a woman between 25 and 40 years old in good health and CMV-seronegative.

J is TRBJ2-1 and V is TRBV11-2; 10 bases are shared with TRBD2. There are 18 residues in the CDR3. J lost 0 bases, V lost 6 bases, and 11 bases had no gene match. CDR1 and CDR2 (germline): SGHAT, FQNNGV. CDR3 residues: CASSQRTSGLGSYNEQFF. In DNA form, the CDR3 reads TGTGCCAGCAGTCAAAGGACTAGCGGATTGGGCTCCTACAATGAGCAGTTCTTC.

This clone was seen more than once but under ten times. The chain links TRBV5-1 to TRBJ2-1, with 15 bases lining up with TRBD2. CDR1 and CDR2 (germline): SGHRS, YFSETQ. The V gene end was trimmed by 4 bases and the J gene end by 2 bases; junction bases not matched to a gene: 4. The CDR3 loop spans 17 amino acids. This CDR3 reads CASSRTSGGAPYNEQFF. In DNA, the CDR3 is TGCGCCAGCAGCCGGACTAGCGGGGGGGCCCCCTACAATGAGCAGTTCTTC.

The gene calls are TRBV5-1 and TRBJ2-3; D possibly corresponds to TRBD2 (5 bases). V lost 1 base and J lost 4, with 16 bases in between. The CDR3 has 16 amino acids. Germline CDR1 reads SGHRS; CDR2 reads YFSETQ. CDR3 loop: CASSLTTGLTADTQYF. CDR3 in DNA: TGCGCCAGCAGCTTGACGACGGGGTTGACGGCAGATACGCAGTATTTT.

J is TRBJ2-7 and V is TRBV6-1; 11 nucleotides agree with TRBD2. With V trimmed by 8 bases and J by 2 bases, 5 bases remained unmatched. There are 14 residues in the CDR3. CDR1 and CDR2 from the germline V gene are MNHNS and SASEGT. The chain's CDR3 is CASSRLAGTYEQYF. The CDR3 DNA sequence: TGTGCCAGCTCCCGACTAGCGGGGACCTACGAGCAGTACTTC.

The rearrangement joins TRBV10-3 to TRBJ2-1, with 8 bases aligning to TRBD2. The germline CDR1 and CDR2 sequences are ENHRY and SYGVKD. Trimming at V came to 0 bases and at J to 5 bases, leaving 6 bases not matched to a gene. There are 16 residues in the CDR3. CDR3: CAISESWRGANNEQFF. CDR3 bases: TGTGCCATCAGTGAGTCCTGGCGGGGGGCCAACAATGAGCAGTTCTTC.

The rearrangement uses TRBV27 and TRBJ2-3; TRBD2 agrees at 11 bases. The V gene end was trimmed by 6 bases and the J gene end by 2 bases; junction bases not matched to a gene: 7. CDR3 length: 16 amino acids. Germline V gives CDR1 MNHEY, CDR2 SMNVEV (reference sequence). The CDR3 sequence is CASSPRLAGLTDTQYF. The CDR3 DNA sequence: TGTGCCAGCAGCCCGAGACTAGCGGGGCTCACAGATACGCAGTATTTT.

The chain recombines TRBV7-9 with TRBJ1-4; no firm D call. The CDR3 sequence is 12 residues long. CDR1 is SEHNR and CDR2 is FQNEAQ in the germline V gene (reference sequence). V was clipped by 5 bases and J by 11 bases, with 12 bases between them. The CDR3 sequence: CASSALGEKLFF. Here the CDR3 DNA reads TGTGCCAGCAGCGCGCTAGGAGAGAAACTGTTTTTT.

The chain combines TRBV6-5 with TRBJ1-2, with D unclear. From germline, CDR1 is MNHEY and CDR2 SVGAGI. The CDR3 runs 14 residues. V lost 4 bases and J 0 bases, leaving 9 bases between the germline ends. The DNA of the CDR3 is TGTGCCAGCAGTTCTTGGCTGTCTAACTATGGCTACACCTTC. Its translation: CASSSWLSNYGYTF.

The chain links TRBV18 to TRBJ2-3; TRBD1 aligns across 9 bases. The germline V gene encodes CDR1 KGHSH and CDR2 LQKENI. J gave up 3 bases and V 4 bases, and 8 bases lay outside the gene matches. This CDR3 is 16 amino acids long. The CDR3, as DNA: TGTGCCAGCTCACTTCCGCCGGGACAGGGAACAGATACGCAGTATTTT. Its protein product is CASSLPPGQGTDTQYF.

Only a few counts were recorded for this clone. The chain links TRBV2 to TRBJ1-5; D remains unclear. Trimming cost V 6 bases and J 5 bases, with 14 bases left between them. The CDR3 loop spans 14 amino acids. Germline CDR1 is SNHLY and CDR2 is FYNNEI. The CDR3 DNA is TGTGCCAGCAGCCAGTATCTGGTCGATCAGCCCCAGCATTTT. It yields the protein CASSQYLVDQPQHF.

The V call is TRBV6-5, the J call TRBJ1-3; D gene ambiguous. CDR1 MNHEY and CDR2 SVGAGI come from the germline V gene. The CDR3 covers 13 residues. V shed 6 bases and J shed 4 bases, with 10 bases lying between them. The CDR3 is CASSAPEGNTIYF. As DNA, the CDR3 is TGTGCCAGCAGCGCGCCTGAGGGAAACACCATATATTTT.

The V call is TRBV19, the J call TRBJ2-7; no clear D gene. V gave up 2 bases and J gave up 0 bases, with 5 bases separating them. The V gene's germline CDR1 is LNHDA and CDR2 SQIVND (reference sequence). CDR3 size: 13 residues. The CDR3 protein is CASSIHFSYEQYF. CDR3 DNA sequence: TGTGCCAGTAGTATACACTTCTCCTACGAGCAGTACTTC. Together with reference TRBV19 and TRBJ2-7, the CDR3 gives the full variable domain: DGGITQSPKYLFRKEGQNVTLSCEQNLNHDAMYWYRQDPGQGLRLIYYSQIVNDFQKGDIAEGYSVSREKKESFPLTVTSAQKNPTAFYLCASSIHFSYEQYFGPGTRLTVT.

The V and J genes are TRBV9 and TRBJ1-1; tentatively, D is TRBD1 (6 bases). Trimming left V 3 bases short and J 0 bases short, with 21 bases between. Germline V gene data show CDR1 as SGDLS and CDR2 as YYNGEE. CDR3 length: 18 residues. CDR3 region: CASSAHSGTSHVNTEAFF. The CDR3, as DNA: TGTGCCAGCAGCGCCCACTCCGGGACAAGCCATGTGAACACTGAAGCTTTCTTT.

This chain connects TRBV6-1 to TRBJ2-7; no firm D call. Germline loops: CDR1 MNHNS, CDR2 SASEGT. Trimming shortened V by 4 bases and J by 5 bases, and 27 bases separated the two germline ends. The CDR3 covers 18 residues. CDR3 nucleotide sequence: TGTGCCAGCAGTGCCTCTAAGTTTGCTACGGCGACTTCCCACGAGCAGTACTTC. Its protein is CASSASKFATATSHEQYF.

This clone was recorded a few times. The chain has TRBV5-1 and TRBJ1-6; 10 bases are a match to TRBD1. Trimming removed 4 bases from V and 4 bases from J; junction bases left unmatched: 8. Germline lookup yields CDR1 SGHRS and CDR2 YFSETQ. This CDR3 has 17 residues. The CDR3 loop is CASSPGTGANYNSPLHF. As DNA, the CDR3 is TGCGCCAGCAGCCCAGGGACAGGGGCGAATTATAATTCACCCCTCCACTTT.

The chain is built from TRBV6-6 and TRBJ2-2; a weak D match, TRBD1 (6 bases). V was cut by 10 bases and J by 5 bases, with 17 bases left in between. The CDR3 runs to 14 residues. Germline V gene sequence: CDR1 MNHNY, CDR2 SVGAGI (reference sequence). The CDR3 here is CATTPVRGTGELFF. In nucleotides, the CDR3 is TGTGCCACGACTCCCGTGAGGGGGACCGGGGAGCTGTTTTTT.

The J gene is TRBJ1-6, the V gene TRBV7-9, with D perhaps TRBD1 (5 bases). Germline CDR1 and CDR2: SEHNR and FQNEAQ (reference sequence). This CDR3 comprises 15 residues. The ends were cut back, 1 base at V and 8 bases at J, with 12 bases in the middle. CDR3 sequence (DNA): TGTGCCAGCAGCTTAGGGGGCGCGGAGTATTCACCCCTCCACTTT. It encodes CASSLGGAEYSPLHF.

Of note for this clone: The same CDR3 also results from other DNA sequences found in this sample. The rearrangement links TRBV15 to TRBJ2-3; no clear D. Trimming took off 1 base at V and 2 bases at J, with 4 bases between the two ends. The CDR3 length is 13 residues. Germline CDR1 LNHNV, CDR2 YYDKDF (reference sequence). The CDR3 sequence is CATSRGLTDTQYF. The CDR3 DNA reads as TGTGCCACCAGCAGAGGACTCACAGATACGCAGTATTTT. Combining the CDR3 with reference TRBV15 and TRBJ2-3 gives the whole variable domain DAMVIQNPRYQVTQFGKPVTLSCSQTLNHNVMYWYQQKSSQAPKLLFHYYDKDFNNEADTPDNFQSRRPNTSFCFLDIRSPGLGDTAMYLCATSRGLTDTQYFGPGTRLTVL.

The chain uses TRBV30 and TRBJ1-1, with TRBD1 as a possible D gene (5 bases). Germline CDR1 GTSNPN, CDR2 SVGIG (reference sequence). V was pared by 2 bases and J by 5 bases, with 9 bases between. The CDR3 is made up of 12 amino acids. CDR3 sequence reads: CAWSSTGTEAFF. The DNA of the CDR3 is TGTGCCTGGAGTAGTACAGGTACTGAAGCTTTCTTT.

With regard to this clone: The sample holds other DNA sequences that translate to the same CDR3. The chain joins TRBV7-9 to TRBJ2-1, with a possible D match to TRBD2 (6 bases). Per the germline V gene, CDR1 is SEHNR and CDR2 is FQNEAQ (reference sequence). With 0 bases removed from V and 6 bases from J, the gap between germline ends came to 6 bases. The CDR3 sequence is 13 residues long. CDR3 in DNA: TGTGCCAGCAGCTTAGCGGGGGGCAATGAGCAGTTCTTC. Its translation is CASSLAGGNEQFF.

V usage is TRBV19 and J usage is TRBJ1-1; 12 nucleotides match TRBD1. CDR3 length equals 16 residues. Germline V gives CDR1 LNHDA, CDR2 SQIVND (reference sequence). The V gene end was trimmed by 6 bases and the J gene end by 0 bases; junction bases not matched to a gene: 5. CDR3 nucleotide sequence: TGTGCCAGTAGGAGGGGACAGGGGGCCCTGAACACTGAAGCTTTCTTT. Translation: CASRRGQGALNTEAFF.

The CDR3: CASSPLAEQYF. For the CDR3, the DNA is TGTGCCAGCAGCCCCTTGGCCGAGCAGTACTTC. The chain employs TRBV7-9 and TRBJ2-7; D ambiguous. V was pared by 5 bases and J by 6 bases, with 8 bases between. The CDR3 sequence is 11 residues long. Germline values: CDR1 SEHNR, CDR2 FQNEAQ (reference sequence).

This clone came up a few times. Here the CDR3 reads CASSRVGSTDTQYF. The CDR3 DNA is TGTGCCAGCAGCCGCGTCGGTAGCACAGATACGCAGTATTTT. The J gene is TRBJ2-3, the V gene TRBV7-3, with unresolved D. Germline CDR1 SGHTA, CDR2 FQGTGA. The germline V and J ends were trimmed by 5 bases and 0 bases, with 9 bases remaining between them. This CDR3 has 14 residues.

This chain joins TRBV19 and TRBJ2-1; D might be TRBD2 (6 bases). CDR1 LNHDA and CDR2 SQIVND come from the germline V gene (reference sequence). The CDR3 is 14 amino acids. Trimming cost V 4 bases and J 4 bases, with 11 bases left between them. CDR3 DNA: TGTGCCAGTAGTACAGGGACTTTATACAATGAGCAGTTCTTC. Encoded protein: CASSTGTLYNEQFF.

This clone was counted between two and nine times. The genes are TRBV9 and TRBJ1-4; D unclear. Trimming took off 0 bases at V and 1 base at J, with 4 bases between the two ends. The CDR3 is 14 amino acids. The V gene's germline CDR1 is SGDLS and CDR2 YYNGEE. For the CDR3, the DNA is TGTGCCAGCAGCGTAGCAGGAACTAATGAAAAACTGTTTTTT. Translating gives CASSVAGTNEKLFF. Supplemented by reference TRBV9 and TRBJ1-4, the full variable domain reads DSGVTQTPKHLITATGQRVTLRCSPRSGDLSVYWYQQSLDQGLQFLIQYYNGEERAKGNILERFSAQQFPDLHSELNLSSLELGDSALYFCASSVAGTNEKLFFGSGTQLSVL.